The 7 T cell receptor beta chains listed next were all sequenced from one sample in a study of tumor-infiltrating lymphocytes in primary liver carcinoma. Reverse transcription of roughly 470 ng total RNA with a constant-region primer produced TCR beta cDNA. Modified slightly, ARM-PCR produced TCR beta libraries over three nested multiplex PCR rounds. TRBV1-TRBV30 forward primers paired with a C-beta reverse primer drove the first two PCR rounds, 10 cycles each. TCRdb redid the calling of the multiplex PCR reads with MiXCR, one entry per CDR3 protein. The sample holds approximately 210,000 distinct CDR3 sequences, less than 70% seen once. The source of the blood RNA was unsorted whole blood, and germline DNA was extracted as well. Sequencing was performed on peripheral blood. These receptors all stem from a woman aged 60-70 years with primary liver carcinoma and hepatitis B virus infection.

A note on this clonotype: A much more abundant neighbour one base away suggests this may be a read error. V usage is TRBV6-1 and J usage is TRBJ2-1; 7 nucleotides match TRBD2. CDR1 MNHNS and CDR2 SASEGT come from the germline V gene. The length of the CDR3 is 14 residues. CDR3 sequence (DNA): TGTGTCAGCAGTGTTAGCGGGCCTTACAATGAGCAGTTCTTC. Translating gives CVSSVSGPYNEQFF.

Regarding this clonotype: Relative to the germline gene, one junction end is altered; a read error may explain this. V usage is TRBV11-2 and J usage is TRBJ1-2; D is ambiguous. This CDR3 spans 14 amino acids. Per germline, CDR1 SGHAT and CDR2 FQNNGV. CDR3 DNA sequence: TGTGCCAGCGGCTTAGAGCCCTCTAACTATGGCTACACCTTC. Protein sequence: CASGLEPSNYGYTF.

The CDR3 loop reads CASNSKAGRTYEQYF. Here the CDR3 DNA reads TGTGCCAGCAACTCTAAAGCAGGACGGACCTACGAGCAGTACTTC. The V and J genes are TRBV11-2 and TRBJ2-7; D is undetermined. Trimming took 7 bases from V and 2 from J, leaving 18 bases between them. This CDR3 region has 15 residues. Germline V CDR1 and CDR2: SGHAT, FQNNGV.

This clonotype was observed a handful of times. This chain connects TRBV4-1 to TRBJ2-3; D is unresolved. The germline V and J ends were trimmed by 0 bases and 0 bases, with 10 bases remaining between them. This CDR3 comprises 16 residues. Germline CDR1 and CDR2: MGHRA and YSYEKL. This CDR3 reads CASSQEAGRSTDTQYF. The CDR3 region has the DNA TGCGCCAGCAGCCAAGAAGCCGGTCGGAGCACAGATACGCAGTATTTT.

This clonotype was counted only a few times. A read error may be the cause here, since a much bigger clone is one base away. Given the absence of the conserved phenylalanine or tryptophan at the CDR3 end, a read error is likely. This chain uses TRBV29-1 with TRBJ2-1; no reliable D call. The CDR3 is 11 amino acids. The V and J ends lost 4 bases and 3 bases respectively, with 4 bases between them. Germline V gives CDR1 SQVTM, CDR2 ANQGSEA. Here the CDR3 DNA reads TGCAGCGTTGTTGTCTACAATGAGCAGTTCCTC. It translates to CSVVVYNEQFL.

Comments on this clonotype: This may stem from a read error, because a much larger clone lies one nucleotide away. This chain connects TRBV12-3 or TRBV12-4 to TRBJ2-1, with 8 nucleotides matching TRBD1. V lost 7 bases and J lost 6; bases outside the gene matches: 14. This CDR3 has 16 residues. The CDR3 DNA is TGTGCCAGCATTCCCTCTCGGAGACAGGGGTTCAATGAGCAGTTCTTC. It is translated as CASIPSRRQGFNEQFF.

Details on this clonotype: This sequence may be a read error, since a much larger clone differs from it by one base. The genes are TRBV5-4 and TRBJ1-6; 8 nucleotides line up with TRBD1. Trimming cost V 3 bases and J 7 bases; bases outside gene matches: 3. Germline V lookup: CDR1 SGHNT, CDR2 YYREEE (reference sequence). This CDR3 comprises 14 residues. In nucleotides, the CDR3 is TGTGCCAGCAGCTGGAGACAGGGGAATTCACCCCTCCACTTT. It specifies CASSWRQGNSPLHF.